This entry describes one T cell receptor beta chain. V was pared by 7 bases and J by 5 bases, with 25 bases between. This CDR3 has 16 residues. The data are from a study of PD-L1 blockade in urothelial cancer. On the study more broadly: T cells were recovered from blood samples at a median of roughly 150,000.

The time point: peripheral blood 6 weeks after treatment start. The repertoire was sequenced with immunoSEQ multiplex PCR; TCRdb's copy has only in-frame clones and lacks some. The profile shows over 70,000 clones, approximately 87% of them singletons. The material sequenced was PBMCs, taken around atezolizumab (anti-PD-L1) treatment. The TCR sequence derives from a man in his sixties or seventies with urothelial cancer. The V and J genes are TRBV5-7 and TRBJ2-7, with D possibly matching TRBD2 (6 bases). TRBV5-7 is labeled an ORF, and its function is uncertain. The CDR3 is CASPGVRDPLVHEQYF. In DNA form, the CDR3 reads TGTGCCAGCCCGGGGGTCCGGGATCCTCTCGTCCACGAGCAGTACTTC.